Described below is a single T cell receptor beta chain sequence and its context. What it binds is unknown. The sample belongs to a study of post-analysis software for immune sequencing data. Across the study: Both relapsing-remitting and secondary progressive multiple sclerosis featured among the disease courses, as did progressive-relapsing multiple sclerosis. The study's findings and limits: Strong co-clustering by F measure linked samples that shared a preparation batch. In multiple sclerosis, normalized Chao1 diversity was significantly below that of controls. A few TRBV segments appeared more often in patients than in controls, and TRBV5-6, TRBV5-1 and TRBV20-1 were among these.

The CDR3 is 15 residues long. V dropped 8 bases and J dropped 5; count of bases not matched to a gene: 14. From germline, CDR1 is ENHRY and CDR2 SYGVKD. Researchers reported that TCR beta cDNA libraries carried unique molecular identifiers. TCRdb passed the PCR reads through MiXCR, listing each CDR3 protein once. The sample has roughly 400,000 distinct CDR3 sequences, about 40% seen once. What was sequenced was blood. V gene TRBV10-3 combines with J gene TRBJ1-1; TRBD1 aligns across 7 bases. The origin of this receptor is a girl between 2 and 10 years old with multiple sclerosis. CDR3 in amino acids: CAIRQVRGLGTEAFF. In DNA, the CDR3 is TGTGCCATCCGCCAAGTTAGGGGGCTGGGGACTGAAGCTTTCTTT.